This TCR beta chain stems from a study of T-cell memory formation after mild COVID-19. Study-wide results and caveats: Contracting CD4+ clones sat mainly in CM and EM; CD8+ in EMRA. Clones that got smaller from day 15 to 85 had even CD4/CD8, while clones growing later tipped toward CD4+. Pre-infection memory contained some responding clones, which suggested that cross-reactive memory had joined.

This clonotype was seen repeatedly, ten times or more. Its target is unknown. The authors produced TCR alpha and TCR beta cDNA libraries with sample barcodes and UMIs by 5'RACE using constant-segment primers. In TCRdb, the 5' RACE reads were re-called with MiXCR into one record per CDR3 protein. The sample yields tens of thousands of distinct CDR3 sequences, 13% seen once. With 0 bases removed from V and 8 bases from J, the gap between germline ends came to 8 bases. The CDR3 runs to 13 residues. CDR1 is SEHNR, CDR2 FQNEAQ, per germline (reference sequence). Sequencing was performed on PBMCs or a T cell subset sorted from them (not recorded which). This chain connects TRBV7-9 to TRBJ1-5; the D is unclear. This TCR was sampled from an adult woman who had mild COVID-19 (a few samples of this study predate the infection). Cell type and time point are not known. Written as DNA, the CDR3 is TGTGCCAGCAGCTTAGCCGGTCTGGAGCCCCAGCATTTT. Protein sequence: CASSLAGLEPQHF.